This TCR beta chain was captured by sequencing in a study of T cell responses to AZD1222 COVID-19 vaccine. General study findings and limits: Two doses of AZD1222 preceded a rise in Spike-specific TCR breadth and depth. Within unmutated variant regions lay the reported targets of nearly half of spike-specific TCRs. CD4 TCRs covered the whole spike, strongest at regions 160-218 and 743-854. Most donors were white British and more were female, and clonal diversity was possibly underestimated.

On this clone: Its antigen is unidentified.

TCRdb's table, derived via immunoSEQ multiplex PCR, lists solely in-frame clones and lacks some. This sample has 150,000 or so clones, with around 88% found just once. The sequenced sample was peripheral blood, obtained on day 0 of AZD1222 vaccination. The sequence was collected from an adult in good health.

The CDR3, as DNA: TGTGCCAGCAGTCCAACAGGGACTCTGCTGGGCAATCAGCCCCAGCATTTT. This codes for CASSPTGTLLGNQPQHF. The chain employs TRBV6-6 and TRBJ1-5; a weak D match, TRBD1 (6 bases). This CDR3 is 17 amino acids long. V lost 5 bases and J 2 bases, leaving 19 bases between the germline ends. Looked up from germline, CDR1 is MNHNY and CDR2 is SVGAGI (reference sequence).